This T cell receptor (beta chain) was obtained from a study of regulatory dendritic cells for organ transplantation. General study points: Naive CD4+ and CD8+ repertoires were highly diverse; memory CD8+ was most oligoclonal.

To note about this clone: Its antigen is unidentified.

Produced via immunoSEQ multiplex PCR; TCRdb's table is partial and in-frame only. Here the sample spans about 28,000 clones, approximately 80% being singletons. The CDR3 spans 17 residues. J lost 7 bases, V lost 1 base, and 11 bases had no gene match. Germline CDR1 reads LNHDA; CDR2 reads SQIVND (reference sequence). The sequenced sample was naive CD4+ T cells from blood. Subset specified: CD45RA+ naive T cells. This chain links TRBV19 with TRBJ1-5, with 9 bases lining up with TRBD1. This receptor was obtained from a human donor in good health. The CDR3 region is CASSIGGGTGRGQPQHF. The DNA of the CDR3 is TGTGCCAGTAGTATAGGAGGCGGGACAGGGAGAGGACAGCCCCAGCATTTT.